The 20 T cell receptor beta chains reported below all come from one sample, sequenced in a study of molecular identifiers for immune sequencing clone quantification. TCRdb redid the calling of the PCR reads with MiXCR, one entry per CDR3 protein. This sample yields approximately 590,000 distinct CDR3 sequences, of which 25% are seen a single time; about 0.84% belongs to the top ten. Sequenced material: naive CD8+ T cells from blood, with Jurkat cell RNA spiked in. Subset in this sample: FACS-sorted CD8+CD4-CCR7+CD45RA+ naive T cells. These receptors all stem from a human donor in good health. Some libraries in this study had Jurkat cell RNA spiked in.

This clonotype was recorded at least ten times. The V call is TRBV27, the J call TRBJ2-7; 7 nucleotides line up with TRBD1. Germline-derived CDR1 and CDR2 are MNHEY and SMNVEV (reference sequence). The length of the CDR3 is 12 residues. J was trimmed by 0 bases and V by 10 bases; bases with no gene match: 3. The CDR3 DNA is TGTGCCACCCGGGACAGCTCCTACGAGCAGTACTTC. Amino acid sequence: CATRDSSYEQYF.

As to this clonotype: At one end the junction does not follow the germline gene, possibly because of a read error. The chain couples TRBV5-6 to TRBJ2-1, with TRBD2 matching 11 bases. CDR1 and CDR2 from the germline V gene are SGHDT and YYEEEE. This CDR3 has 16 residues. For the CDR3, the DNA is TGTGCCAGCAGCCCCGGGACTAGCGGTGCCTACAATGGGCAGTTCTTC. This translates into CASSPGTSGAYNGQFF.

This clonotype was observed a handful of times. The DNA of the CDR3 is TGTGCCAGCAGCTTAAACAGGGGGCTAATTAATGAGCAGTTCTTC. This codes for CASSLNRGLINEQFF. The rearrangement links TRBV7-3 to TRBJ2-1; 9 bases are a match to TRBD1. V gave up 1 base and J gave up 7 bases; unmatched junction bases: 5. CDR1 SGHTA and CDR2 FQGTGA come from the germline V gene. The CDR3 totals 15 residues.

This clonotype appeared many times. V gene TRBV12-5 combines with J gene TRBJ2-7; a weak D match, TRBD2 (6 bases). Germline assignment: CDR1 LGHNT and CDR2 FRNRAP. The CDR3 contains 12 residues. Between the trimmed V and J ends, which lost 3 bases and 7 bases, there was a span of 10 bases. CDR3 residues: CASGFWGVEQYF. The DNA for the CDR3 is TGTGCTAGTGGTTTTTGGGGGGTTGAGCAGTACTTC.

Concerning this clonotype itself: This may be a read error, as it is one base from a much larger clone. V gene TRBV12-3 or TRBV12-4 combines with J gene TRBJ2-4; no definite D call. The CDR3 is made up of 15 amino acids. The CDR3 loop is CASTNGEVFQNTQYF. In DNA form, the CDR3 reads TGTGCCAGCACCAACGGTGAAGTCTTCCAAAACACTCAGTACTTC.

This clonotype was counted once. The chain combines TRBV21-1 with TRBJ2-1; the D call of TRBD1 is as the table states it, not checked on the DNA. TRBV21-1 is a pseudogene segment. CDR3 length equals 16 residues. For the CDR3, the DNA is TGTGCCAGCGGAACCCCGGGACAGAGATCCTACAATGAGCAGTTCTTC. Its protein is CASGTPGQRSYNEQFF.

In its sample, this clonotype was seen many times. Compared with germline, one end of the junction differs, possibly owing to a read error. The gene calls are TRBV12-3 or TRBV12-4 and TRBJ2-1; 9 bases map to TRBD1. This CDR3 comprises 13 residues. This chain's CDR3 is CASSMGTTGGRIF. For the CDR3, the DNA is TGTGCCAGCAGCATGGGCACGACAGGGGGAAGGATCTTC.

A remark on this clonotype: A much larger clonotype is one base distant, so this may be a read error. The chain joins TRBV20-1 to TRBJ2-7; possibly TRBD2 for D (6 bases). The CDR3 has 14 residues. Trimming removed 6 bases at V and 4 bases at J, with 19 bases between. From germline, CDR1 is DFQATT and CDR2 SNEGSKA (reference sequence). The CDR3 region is CSAGTAGPAYEQYF. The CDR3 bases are TGCAGTGCGGGGACGGCGGGACCAGCGTACGAGCAGTACTTC.

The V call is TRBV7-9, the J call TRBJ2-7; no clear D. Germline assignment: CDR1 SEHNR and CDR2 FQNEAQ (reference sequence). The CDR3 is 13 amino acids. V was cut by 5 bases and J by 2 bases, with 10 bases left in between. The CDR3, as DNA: TGTGCCAGCAGCCCTAACCTGGCCTACGAGCAGTACTTC. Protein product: CASSPNLAYEQYF.

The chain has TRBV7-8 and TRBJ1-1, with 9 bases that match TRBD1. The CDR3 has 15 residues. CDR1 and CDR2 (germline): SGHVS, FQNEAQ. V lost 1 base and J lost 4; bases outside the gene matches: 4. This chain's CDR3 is CASSLDETGGTEAFF. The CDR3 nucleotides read TGTGCCAGCAGCTTAGATGAGACAGGGGGCACTGAAGCTTTCTTT.

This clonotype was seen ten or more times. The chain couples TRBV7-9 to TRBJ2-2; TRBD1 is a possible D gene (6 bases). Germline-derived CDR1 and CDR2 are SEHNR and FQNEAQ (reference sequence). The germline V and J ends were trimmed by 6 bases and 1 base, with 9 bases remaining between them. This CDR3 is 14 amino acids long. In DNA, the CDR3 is TGTGCCAGCAGAGTGACAGGGAACACCGGGGAGCTGTTTTTT. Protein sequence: CASRVTGNTGELFF.

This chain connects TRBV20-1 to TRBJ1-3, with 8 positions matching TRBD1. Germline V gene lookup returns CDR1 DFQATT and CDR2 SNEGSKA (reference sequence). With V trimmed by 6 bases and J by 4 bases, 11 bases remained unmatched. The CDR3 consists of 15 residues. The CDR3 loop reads CSAPGQGIAGNTIYF. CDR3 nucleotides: TGCAGTGCCCCCGGACAGGGAATAGCGGGAAACACCATATATTTT.

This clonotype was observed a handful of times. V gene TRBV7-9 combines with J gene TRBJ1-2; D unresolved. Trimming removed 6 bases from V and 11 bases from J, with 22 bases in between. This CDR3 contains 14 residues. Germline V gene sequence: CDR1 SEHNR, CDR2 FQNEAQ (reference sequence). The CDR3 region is CASSRTPSGEGYTF. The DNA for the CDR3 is TGTGCCAGCAGTCGGACTCCCTCCGGGGAGGGTTACACCTTC. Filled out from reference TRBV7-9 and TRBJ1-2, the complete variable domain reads DTGVSQNPRHKITKRGQNVTFRCDPISEHNRLYWYRQTLGQGPEFLTYFQNEAQLEKSRLLSDRFSAERPKGSFSTLEIQRTEQGDSAMYLCASSRTPSGEGYTFGSGTRLTVV.

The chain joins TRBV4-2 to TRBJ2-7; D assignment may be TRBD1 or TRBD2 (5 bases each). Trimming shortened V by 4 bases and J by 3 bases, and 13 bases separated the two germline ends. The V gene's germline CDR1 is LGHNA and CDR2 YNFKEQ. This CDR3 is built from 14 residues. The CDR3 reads CASSLNRGNYEQYF. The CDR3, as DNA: TGTGCCAGCAGCCTAAACCGGGGCAACTACGAGCAGTACTTC.

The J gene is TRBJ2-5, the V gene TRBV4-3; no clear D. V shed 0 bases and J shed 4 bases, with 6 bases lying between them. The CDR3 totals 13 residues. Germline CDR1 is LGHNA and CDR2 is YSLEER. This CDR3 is CASSQEFRETQYF. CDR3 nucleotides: TGCGCCAGCAGCCAAGAATTTAGAGAGACCCAGTACTTC.

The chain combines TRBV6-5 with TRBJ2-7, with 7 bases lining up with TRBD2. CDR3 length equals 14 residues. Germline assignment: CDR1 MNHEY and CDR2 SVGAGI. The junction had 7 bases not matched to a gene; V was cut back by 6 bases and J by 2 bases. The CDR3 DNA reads TGTGCCAGCAGGGTAGCGGGTACACCCTACGAGCAGTACTTC. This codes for CASRVAGTPYEQYF.

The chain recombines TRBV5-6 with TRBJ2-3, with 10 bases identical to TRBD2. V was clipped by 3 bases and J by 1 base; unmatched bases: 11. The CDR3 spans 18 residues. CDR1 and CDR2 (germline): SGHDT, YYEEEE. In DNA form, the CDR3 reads TGTGCCAGCAGCTCTTTAGCGGGGGGACCGATTGGCACAGATACGCAGTATTTT. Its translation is CASSSLAGGPIGTDTQYF.

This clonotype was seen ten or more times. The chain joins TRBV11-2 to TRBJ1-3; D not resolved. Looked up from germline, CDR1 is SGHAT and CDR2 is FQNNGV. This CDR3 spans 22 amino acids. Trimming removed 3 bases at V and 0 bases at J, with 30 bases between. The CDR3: CASSFPTIETESAPFSGNTIYF. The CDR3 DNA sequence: TGTGCCAGCAGCTTCCCGACAATTGAGACCGAATCCGCTCCTTTCTCTGGAAACACCATATATTTT.

CDR3 in amino acids: CASSTTPGLVVGELFF. The CDR3 DNA reads as TGTGCCAGCAGTACCACTCCGGGACTAGTTGTCGGGGAGCTGTTTTTT. The V and J genes are TRBV25-1 and TRBJ2-2; 8 nucleotides match TRBD2. Germline CDR1 is MGHDK and CDR2 is SYGVNS. The trim removed 5 bases at V and 7 bases at J, leaving 12 bases unmatched. CDR3 length: 16 residues.

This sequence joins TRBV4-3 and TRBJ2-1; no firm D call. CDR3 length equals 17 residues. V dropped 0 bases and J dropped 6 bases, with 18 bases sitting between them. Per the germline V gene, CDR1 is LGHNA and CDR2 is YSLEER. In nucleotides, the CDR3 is TGCGCCAGCAGCCAAGATTCCTCGGGCCAGGCAGGCAATGAGCAGTTCTTC. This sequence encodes CASSQDSSGQAGNEQFF.